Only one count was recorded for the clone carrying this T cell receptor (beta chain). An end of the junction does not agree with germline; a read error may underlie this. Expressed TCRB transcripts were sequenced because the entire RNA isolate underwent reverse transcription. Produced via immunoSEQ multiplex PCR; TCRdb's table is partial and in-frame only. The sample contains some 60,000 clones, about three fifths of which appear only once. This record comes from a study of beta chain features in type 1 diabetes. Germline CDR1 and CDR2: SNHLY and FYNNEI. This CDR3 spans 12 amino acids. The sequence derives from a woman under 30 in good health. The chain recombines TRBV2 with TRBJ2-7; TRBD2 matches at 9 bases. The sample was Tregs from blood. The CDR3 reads CASRVAGAPPHF. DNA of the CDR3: TGTGCCAGCAGGGTAGCGGGGGCACCGCCTCACTTC.